This TCR beta chain was found in a study of T cells in tumors after PD-1 blockade. Looking at the study overall: Excluded were patients with checkpoint blockade, immunosuppressants, or radiotherapy or other anti-cancer therapy within 4 weeks. Mean per blood sample: some 120,000 templates (24,679-257,772), approximately 37,000 unique clonotypes.

Produced via immunoSEQ multiplex PCR; TCRdb's table is partial and in-frame only. The repertoire holds 15,000 to 20,000 clones, with approximately 84% as singletons. Germline V gene data show CDR1 as LGHDT and CDR2 as YNNKEL (reference sequence). The CDR3 loop spans 15 amino acids. V lost 5 bases and J lost 7; bases outside the gene matches: 7. The TCR sequence derives from a human donor with advanced basal cell or squamous cell carcinoma (not recorded which). The V gene is TRBV3-1 (or the pseudogene TRBV3-2), the J gene TRBJ1-4; 10 bases are a match to TRBD1. The source material was PBMCs, sampled after anti-PD-1 therapy. CDR3 residues: CASSLRTGGSEKLFF. The CDR3 bases are TGTGCCAGCAGCTTACGGACAGGGGGAAGTGAAAAACTGTTTTTT.